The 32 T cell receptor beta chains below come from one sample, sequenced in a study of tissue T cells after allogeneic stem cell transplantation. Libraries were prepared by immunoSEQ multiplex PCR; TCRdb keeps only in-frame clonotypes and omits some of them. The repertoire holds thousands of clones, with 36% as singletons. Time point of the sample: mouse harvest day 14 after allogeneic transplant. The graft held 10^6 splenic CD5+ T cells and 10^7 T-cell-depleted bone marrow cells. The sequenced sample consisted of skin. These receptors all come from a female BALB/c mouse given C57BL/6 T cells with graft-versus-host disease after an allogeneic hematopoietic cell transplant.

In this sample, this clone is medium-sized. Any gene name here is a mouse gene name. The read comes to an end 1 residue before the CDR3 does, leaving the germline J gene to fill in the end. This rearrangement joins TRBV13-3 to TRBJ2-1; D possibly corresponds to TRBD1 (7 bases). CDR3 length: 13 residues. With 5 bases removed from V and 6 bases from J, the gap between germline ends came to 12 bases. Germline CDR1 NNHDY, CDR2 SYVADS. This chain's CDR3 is CASRRGRSAEQFF. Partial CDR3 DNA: TGTGCCAGCAGGAGGGGGCGGAGTGCTGAGCAGTTC.

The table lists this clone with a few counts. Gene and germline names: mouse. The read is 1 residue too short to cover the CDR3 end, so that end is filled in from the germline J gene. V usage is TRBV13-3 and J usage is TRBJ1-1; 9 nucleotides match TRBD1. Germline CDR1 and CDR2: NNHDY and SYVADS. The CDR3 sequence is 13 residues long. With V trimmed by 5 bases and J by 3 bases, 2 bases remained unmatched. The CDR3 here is CASSRDRDTEVFF. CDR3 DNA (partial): TGTGCCAGCAGCCGGGACAGGGACACAGAAGTCTTC.

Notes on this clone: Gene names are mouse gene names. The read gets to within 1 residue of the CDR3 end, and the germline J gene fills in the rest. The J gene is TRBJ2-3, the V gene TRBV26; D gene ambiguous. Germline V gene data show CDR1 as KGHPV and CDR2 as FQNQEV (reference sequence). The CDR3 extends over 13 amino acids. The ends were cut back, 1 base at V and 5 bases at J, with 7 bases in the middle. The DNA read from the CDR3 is TGTGCCAGCAGTCTGTTGGGAGAAGAAACGCTGTAT. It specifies CASSLLGEETLY. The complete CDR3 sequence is CASSLLGEETLYF.

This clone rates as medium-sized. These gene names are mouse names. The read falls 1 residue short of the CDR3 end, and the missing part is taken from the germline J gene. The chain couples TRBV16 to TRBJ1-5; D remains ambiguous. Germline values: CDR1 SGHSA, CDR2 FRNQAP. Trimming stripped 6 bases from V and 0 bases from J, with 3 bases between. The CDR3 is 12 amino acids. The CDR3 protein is CASSYNNQAPLF. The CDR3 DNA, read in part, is TGTGCAAGCAGTTATAACAACCAGGCTCCGCTT.

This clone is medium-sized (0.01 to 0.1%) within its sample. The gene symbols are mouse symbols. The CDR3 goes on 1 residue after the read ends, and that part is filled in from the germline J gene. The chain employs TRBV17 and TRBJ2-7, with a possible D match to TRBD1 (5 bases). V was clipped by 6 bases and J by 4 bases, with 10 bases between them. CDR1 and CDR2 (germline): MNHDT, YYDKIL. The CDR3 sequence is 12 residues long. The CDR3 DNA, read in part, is TGTGCTAGCAGCCCGGACACATATGAACAGTAC. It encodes CASSPDTYEQY. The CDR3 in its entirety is CASSPDTYEQYF.

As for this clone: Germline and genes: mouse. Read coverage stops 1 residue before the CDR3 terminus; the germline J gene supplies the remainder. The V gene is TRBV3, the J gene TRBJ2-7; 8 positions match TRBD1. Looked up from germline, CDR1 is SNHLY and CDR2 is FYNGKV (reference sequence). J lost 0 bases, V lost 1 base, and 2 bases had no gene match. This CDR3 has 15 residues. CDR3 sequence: CASSLETGVSYEQYF. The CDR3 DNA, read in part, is TGTGCCAGCAGCTTAGAGACAGGGGTCTCCTATGAACAGTAC.

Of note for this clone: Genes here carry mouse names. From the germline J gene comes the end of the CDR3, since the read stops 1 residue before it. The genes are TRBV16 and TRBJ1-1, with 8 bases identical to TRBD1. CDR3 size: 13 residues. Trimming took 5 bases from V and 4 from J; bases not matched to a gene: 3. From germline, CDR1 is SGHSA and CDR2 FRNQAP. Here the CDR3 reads CASSPDRGTEVFF. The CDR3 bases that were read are TGTGCAAGCAGCCCCGACAGGGGCACAGAAGTCTTC. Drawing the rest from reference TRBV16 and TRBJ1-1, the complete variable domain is NAGVIQTPRHKVTGKGQEATLWCEPISGHSAVFWYRQTIVQGLEFLTYFRNQAPIDDSGMPKERFSAQMPNQSHSTLKIQSTQPQDSAVYLCASSPDRGTEVFFGKGTRLTVV.

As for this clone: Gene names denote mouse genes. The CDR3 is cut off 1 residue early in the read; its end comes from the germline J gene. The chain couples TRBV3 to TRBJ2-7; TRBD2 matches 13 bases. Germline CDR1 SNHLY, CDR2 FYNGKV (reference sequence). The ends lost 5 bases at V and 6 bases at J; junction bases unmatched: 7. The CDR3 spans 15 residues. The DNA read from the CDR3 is TGTGCCAGCAGCCCCCGGACTGGGGGGGCGGGTGAACAGTAC. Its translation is CASSPRTGGAGEQY. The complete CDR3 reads CASSPRTGGAGEQYF.

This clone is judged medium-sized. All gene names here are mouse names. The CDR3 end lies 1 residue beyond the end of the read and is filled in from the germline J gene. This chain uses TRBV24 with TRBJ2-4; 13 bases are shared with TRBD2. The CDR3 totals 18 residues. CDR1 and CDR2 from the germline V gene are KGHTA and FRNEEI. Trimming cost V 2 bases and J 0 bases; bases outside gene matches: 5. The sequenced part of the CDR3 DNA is TGTGCCAGCAGTCTGGGACTGGGGGGGCGCAGAAGTCAAAACACCTTGTAC. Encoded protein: CASSLGLGGRRSQNTLY. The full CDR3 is CASSLGLGGRRSQNTLYF.

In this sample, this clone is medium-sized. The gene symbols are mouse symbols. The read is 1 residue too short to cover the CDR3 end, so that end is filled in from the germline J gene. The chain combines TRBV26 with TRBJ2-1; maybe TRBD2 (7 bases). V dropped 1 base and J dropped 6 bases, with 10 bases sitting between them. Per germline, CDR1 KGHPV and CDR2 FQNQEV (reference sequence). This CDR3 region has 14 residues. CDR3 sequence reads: CASSLWGAGAEQFF. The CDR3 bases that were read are TGTGCCAGCAGTCTGTGGGGGGCCGGTGCTGAGCAGTTC.

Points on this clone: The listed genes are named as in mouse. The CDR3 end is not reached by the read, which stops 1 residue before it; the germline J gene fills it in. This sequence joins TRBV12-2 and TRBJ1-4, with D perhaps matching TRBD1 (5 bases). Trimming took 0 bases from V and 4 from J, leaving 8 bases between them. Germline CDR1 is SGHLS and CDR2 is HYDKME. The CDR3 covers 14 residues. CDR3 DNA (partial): TGTGCCAGCTCTCTCGGACAATACAACGAAAGATTATTT. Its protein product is CASSLGQYNERLF. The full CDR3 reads CASSLGQYNERLFF.

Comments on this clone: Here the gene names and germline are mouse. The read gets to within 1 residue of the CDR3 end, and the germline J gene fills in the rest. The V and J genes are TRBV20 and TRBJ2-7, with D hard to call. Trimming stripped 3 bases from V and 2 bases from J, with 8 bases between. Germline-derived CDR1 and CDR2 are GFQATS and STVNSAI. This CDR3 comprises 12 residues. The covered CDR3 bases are TGTGGTGCTAGAAGAGACACCTATGAACAGTAC. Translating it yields CGARRDTYEQY. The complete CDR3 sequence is CGARRDTYEQYF.

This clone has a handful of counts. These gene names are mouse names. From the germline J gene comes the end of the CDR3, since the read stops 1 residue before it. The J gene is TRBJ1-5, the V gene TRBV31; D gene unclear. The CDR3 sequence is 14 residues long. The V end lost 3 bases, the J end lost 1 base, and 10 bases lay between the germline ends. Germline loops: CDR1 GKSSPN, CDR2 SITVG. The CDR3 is CAWSRRGNNQAPLF. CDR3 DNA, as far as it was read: TGTGCCTGGAGCCGAAGAGGGAACAACCAGGCTCCGCTT.

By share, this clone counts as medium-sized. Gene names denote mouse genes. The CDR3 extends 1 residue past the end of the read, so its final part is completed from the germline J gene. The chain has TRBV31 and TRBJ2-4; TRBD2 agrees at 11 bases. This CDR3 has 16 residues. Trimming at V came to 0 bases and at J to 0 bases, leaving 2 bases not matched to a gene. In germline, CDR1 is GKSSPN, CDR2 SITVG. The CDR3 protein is CAWSLGTGGSQNTLYF. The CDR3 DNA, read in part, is TGTGCCTGGAGTCTAGGGACTGGGGGTAGTCAAAACACCTTGTAC.

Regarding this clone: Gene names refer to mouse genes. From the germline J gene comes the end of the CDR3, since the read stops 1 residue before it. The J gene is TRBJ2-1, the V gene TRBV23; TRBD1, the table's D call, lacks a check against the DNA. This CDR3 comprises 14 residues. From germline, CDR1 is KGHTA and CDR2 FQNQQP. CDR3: CSSSQFNNYAEQFF. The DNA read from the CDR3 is TGCTCCAGCAGTCAATTCAATAACTATGCTGAGCAGTTC.

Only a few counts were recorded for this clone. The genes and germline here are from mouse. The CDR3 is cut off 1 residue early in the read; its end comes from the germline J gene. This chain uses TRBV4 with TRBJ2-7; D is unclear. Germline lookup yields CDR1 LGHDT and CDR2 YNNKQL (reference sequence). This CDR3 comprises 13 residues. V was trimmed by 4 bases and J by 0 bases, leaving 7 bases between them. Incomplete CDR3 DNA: TGTGCCAGCAGCTTAGGCAGCTCCTATGAACAGTAC. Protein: CASSLGSSYEQY. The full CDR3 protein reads CASSLGSSYEQYF.

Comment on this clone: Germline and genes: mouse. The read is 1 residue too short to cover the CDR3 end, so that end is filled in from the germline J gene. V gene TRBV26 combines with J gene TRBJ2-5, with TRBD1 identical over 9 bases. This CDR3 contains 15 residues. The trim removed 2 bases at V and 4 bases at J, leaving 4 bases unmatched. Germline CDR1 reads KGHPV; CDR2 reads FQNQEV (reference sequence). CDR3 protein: CASSLPGQGKDTQYF. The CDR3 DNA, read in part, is TGTGCCAGCAGTCTGCCGGGACAGGGAAAAGACACCCAGTAC. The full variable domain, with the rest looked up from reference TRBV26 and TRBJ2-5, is NSKVIQTPRYLVKGQGQKAKMRCIPEKGHPVVFWYQQNKNNEFKFLINFQNQEVLQQIDMTEKRFSAECPSNSPCSLEIQSSEAGDSALYLCASSLPGQGKDTQYFGPGTRLLVL.

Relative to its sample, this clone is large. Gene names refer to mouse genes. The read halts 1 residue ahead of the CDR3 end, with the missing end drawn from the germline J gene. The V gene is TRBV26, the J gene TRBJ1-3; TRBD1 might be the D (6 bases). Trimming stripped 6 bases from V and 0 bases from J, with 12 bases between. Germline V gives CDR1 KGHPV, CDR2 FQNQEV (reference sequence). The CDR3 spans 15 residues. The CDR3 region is CASRGTRNSGNTLYF. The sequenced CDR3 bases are TGTGCCAGCAGGGGGACAAGGAATTCTGGAAATACGCTCTAT.

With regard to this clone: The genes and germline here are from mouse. The CDR3 DNA, read in part, is TGTGCCAGCACCCAGGGGGCTGCTGAGCAGTTC. This gives the protein CASTQGAAEQF. The full CDR3 is CASTQGAAEQFF. The J gene is TRBJ2-1, the V gene TRBV3, with 8 bases lining up with TRBD1. The read is 1 residue too short to cover the CDR3 end, so that end is filled in from the germline J gene. The ends lost 7 bases at V and 6 bases at J; junction bases unmatched: 2. The CDR3 is 12 residues long. The germline CDR1 and CDR2 sequences are SNHLY and FYNGKV (reference sequence).

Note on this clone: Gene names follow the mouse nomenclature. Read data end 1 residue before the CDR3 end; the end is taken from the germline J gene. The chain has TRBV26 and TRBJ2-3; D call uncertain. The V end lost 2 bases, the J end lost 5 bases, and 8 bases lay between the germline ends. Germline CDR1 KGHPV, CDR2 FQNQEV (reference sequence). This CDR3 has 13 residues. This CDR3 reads CASSLGEGETLYF. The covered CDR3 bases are TGTGCCAGCAGTCTGGGGGAGGGAGAAACGCTGTAT.

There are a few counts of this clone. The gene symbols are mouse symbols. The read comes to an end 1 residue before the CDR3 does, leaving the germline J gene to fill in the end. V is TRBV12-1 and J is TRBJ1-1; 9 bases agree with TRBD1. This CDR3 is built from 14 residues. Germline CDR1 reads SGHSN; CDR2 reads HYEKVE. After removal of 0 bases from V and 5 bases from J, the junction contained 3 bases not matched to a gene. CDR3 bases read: TGTGCCAGCTCTCTCGAGGACAGGGGTACAGAAGTCTTC. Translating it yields CASSLEDRGTEVF. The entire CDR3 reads CASSLEDRGTEVFF. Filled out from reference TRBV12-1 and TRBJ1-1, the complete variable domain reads DSGVVQSPRHIIKEKGGRSVLTCIPISGHSNVVWYQQTLGKELKFLIQHYEKVERDKGFLPSRFSVQQFDDYHSEMNMSALELEDSAMYFCASSLEDRGTEVFFGKGTRLTVV.

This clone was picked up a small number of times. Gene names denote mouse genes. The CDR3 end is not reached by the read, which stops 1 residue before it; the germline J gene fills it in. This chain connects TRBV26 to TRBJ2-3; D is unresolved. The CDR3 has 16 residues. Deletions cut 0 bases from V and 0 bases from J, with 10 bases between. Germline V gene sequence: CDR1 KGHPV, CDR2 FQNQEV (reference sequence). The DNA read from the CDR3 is TGTGCCAGCAGTCTGTCGGGGAGGTGGAGTGCAGAAACGCTGTAT. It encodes CASSLSGRWSAETLY. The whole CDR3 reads CASSLSGRWSAETLYF. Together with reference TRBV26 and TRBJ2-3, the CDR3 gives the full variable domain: NSKVIQTPRYLVKGQGQKAKMRCIPEKGHPVVFWYQQNKNNEFKFLINFQNQEVLQQIDMTEKRFSAECPSNSPCSLEIQSSEAGDSALYLCASSLSGRWSAETLYFGSGTRLTVL.

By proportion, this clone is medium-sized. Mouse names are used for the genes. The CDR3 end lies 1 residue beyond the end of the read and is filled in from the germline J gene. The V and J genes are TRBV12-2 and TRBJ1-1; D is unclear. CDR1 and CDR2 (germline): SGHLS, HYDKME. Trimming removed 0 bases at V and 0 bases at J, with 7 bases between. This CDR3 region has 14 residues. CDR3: CASSLGIANTEVFF. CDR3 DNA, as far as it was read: TGTGCCAGCTCTCTCGGCATTGCAAACACAGAAGTCTTC.

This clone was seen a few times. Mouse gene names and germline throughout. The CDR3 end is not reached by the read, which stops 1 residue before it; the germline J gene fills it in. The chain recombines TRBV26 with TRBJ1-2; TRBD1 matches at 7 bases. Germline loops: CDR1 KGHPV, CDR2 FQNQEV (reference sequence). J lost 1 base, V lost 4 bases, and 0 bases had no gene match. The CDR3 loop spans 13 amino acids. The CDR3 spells CASSRDRNSDYTF. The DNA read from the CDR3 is TGTGCCAGCAGTCGGGACAGAAACTCCGACTACACC.

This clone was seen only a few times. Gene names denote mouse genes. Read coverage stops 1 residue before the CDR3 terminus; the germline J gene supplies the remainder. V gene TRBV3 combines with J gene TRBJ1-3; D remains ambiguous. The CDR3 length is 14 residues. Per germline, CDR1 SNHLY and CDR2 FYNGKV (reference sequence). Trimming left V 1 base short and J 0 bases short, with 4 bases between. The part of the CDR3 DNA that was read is TGTGCCAGCAGCTTAGGGCATTCTGGAAATACGCTCTAT. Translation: CASSLGHSGNTLY. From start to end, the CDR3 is CASSLGHSGNTLYF.

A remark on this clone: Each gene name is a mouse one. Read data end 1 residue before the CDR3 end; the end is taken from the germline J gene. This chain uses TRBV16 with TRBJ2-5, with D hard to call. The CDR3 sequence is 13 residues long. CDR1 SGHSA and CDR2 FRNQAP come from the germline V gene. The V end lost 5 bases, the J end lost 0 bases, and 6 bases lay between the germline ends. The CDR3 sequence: CASSLDNQDTQYF. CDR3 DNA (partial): TGTGCAAGCAGCCTGGACAACCAAGACACCCAGTAC.

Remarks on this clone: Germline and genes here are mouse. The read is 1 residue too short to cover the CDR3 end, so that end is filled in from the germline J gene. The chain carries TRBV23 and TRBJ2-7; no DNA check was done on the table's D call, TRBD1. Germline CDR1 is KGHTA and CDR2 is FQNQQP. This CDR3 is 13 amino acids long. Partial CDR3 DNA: TGCTCCAGCAGTCGGGACAACTCCTATGAACAGTAC. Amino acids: CSSSRDNSYEQY. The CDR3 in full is CSSSRDNSYEQYF.

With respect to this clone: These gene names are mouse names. The CDR3 spells CASSPQGHAEQFF. The sequenced CDR3 bases are TGTGCCAGCTCCCCCCAGGGTCATGCTGAGCAGTTC. V is TRBV12-2 and J is TRBJ2-1, with D perhaps matching TRBD1 (5 bases). The read terminates 1 residue ahead of where the CDR3 ends, so the germline J gene completes it. V was shortened by 4 bases and J by 5 bases, with 11 bases between the two germline ends. This CDR3 is 13 amino acids long. Germline CDR1 SGHLS, CDR2 HYDKME.

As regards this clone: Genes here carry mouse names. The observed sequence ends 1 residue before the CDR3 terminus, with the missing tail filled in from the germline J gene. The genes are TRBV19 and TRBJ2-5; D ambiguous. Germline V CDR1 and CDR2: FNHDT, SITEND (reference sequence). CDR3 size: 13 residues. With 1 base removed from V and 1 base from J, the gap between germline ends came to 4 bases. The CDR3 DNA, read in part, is TGTGCCAGCAGTATACTGGACCAAGACACCCAGTAC. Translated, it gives CASSILDQDTQY. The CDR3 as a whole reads CASSILDQDTQYF.

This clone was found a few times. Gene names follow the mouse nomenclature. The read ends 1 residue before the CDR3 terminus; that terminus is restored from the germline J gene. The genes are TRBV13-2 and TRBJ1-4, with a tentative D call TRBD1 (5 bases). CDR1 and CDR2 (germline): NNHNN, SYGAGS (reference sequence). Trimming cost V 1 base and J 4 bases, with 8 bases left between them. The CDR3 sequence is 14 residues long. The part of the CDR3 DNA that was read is TGTGCCAGCGGTGATTGGGGCAGCAACGAAAGATTATTT. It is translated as CASGDWGSNERLF. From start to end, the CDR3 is CASGDWGSNERLFF.

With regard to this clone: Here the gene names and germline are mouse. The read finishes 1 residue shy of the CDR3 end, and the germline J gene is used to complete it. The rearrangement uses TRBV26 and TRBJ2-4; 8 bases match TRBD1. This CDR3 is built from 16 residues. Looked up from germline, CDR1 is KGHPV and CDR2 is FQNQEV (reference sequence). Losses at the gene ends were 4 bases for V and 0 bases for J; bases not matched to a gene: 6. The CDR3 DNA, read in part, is TGTGCCAGCAGTCCCCGGGACAGGAGTAGTCAAAACACCTTGTAC. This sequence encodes CASSPRDRSSQNTLY. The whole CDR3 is CASSPRDRSSQNTLYF.

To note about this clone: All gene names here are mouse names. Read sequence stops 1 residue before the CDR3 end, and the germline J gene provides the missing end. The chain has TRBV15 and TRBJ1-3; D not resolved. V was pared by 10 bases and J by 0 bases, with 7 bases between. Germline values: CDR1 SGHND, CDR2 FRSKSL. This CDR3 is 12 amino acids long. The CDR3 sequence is CATTDSGNTLYF. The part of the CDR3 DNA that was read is TGTGCCACCACAGATTCTGGAAATACGCTCTAT.